This TCR beta chain was identified in a study of blood T cell repertoires in COVID-19. For the study at large: Collection of acute and convalescent COVID-19 samples took place in the United States, Italy and Spain. The cDNA or gDNA used as material had been derived from T cells, B-cell-depleted T cells, or PBMCs.

Original data processing: Reference gene primer amplification gave estimated nucleated cell counts. The assay was immunoSEQ multiplex PCR, and TCRdb's table has in-frame clones only and misses some. The DNA was the basis for D and trimming; V, J and clone size are from that table. The sample lists roughly 40,000 clones; approximately 85% were seen once. CDR3 length: 12 amino acids. Germline CDR1 reads MNHNY; CDR2 reads SVGAGI (reference sequence). Trimming left V 7 bases short and J 2 bases short, with 9 bases between. V usage is TRBV6-6 and J usage is TRBJ2-7; D may be TRBD1 (5 bases). The receptor comes from a woman older than 75 with acute or convalescent COVID-19. Sequenced input: peripheral blood. The CDR3 reads CASISRAYEQYF. The CDR3 bases are TGTGCCAGCATCTCCAGGGCCTACGAGCAGTACTTC.